This entry lists 18 T cell receptor beta chains sequenced from one sample in a study of blood T cell repertoires in COVID-19. Clones were sequenced by immunoSEQ multiplex PCR, and TCRdb holds only the in-frame ones, with some missing. The sample lists more than 45,000 clones; about 92% were seen once. Material for sequencing was peripheral blood. The receptor set was obtained from a human donor in a cohort sampled during active COVID-19.

This clone was observed a few times. The chain joins TRBV19 to TRBJ1-5; unclear D gene. This CDR3 contains 13 residues. Germline CDR1 is LNHDA and CDR2 is SQIVND (reference sequence). V was clipped by 2 bases and J by 7 bases, with 9 bases between them. Here the CDR3 DNA reads TGTGCCAGTAGTATAACAGTTAAACAGCCCCAGCATTTT. Its protein product is CASSITVKQPQHF.

This clone came up once. The chain has TRBV19 and TRBJ2-7; 10 nucleotides align to TRBD2. Germline trimming cut 4 bases from V and 2 bases from J; bases unmatched to any gene: 8. The CDR3 runs to 16 residues. Germline CDR1 is LNHDA and CDR2 is SQIVND (reference sequence). Here the CDR3 DNA reads TGTGCCAGTAGTAGATCAACTAGCGGGGTTACCTACGAGCAGTACTTC. Protein: CASSRSTSGVTYEQYF. Supplemented by reference TRBV19 and TRBJ2-7, the full variable domain reads DGGITQSPKYLFRKEGQNVTLSCEQNLNHDAMYWYRQDPGQGLRLIYYSQIVNDFQKGDIAEGYSVSREKKESFPLTVTSAQKNPTAFYLCASSRSTSGVTYEQYFGPGTRLTVT.

This clone was detected a few times. The chain joins TRBV25-1 to TRBJ2-3; TRBD2 matches at 11 bases. Germline values: CDR1 MGHDK, CDR2 SYGVNS. The CDR3 covers 18 residues. Trimming removed 2 bases from V and 1 base from J; junction bases left unmatched: 8. The CDR3 sequence: CASSEQGLLAGGTDTQYF. DNA for the CDR3: TGTGCCAGCAGTGAACAGGGTCTACTAGCGGGAGGCACAGATACGCAGTATTTT.

This chain uses TRBV9 with TRBJ2-6; D might be TRBD1 (5 bases). V was cut by 4 bases and J by 1 base, with 18 bases left in between. This CDR3 has 18 residues. Germline-derived CDR1 and CDR2 are SGDLS and YYNGEE. Written as DNA, the CDR3 is TGTGCCAGCAGCCCCCGGTTCAGGGCTGGGTCTGGGGCCAACGTCCTGACTTTC. Translated, it gives CASSPRFRAGSGANVLTF.

This chain joins TRBV11-2 and TRBJ1-2, with a weak D call TRBD1 (6 bases). Germline CDR1 is SGHAT and CDR2 is FQNNGV. CDR3 length equals 11 residues. Trimming removed 1 base at V and 11 bases at J, with 8 bases between. CDR3 protein: CASSLGQGYTF. DNA of the CDR3: TGTGCCAGCAGCTTAGGCCAGGGGTACACCTTC.

V is TRBV6-5 and J is TRBJ1-2; 7 bases are a match to TRBD1. In germline, CDR1 is MNHEY, CDR2 SVGAGI. J gave up 1 base and V 9 bases, and 5 bases lay outside the gene matches. This CDR3 has 13 amino acids. The CDR3 spells CASFDRDNYGYTF. The CDR3 DNA sequence: TGTGCCAGTTTCGACAGGGATAACTATGGCTACACCTTC.

In this sample, this clone turned up once. The chain carries TRBV4-1 and TRBJ2-5, with 8 nucleotides matching TRBD1. Trimming at V came to 4 bases and at J to 5 bases, leaving 9 bases not matched to a gene. The CDR3 runs 15 residues. Germline V gene data show CDR1 as MGHRA and CDR2 as YSYEKL. The CDR3: CASSRFPGGRETQYF. The CDR3 bases are TGCGCCAGCAGCCGTTTCCCAGGGGGCCGGGAGACCCAGTACTTC.

The chain has TRBV3-1 (or the pseudogene TRBV3-2) and TRBJ2-1; 8 positions agree with TRBD2. The CDR3 contains 17 residues. The V segment lost 0 bases and the J segment 4 bases; nucleotides outside the gene matches: 8. Germline V lookup: CDR1 LGHDT, CDR2 YNNKEL (reference sequence). The CDR3 nucleotides read TGTGCCAGCAGCCAAGATAGGGGAGCGGGAGCTTACAATGAGCAGTTCTTC. This translates into CASSQDRGAGAYNEQFF.

V is TRBV20-1 and J is TRBJ2-3; 9 nucleotides align to TRBD2. Germline CDR1 DFQATT, CDR2 SNEGSKA (reference sequence). J gave up 4 bases and V 3 bases, and 8 bases lay outside the gene matches. This CDR3 is 15 amino acids long. CDR3 nucleotides: TGCAGTGCTAGTAAGCGGGAGGTCGCACCAGATACGCAGTATTTT. Translated: CSASKREVAPDTQYF.

V is TRBV11-2 and J is TRBJ2-7; 15 bases line up with TRBD2. V gave up 7 bases and J gave up 6 bases; unmatched junction bases: 10. CDR3 size: 16 residues. Per germline, CDR1 SGHAT and CDR2 FQNNGV. The CDR3: CASTSGTSGRLREQYF. The CDR3 DNA reads as TGTGCCAGCACCTCCGGGACTAGCGGGAGGTTGCGCGAGCAGTACTTC.

The chain has TRBV5-1 and TRBJ2-7; 8 bases match TRBD1. V gave up 4 bases and J gave up 6 bases; unmatched junction bases: 18. CDR3 length equals 17 residues. Germline CDR1 reads SGHRS; CDR2 reads YFSETQ. CDR3 nucleotides: TGCGCCAGCAGCATCGGACAGGGAAGGACCAGAGGCGGCGAGCAGTACTTC. Its protein product is CASSIGQGRTRGGEQYF.

V is TRBV30 and J is TRBJ2-7; TRBD1 aligns across 8 bases. Germline values: CDR1 GTSNPN, CDR2 SVGIG (reference sequence). V was clipped by 2 bases and J by 5 bases; unmatched bases: 14. The CDR3 loop spans 16 amino acids. Written as DNA, the CDR3 is TGTGCCTGGAGTTTAAACGCCGGGACAGGCGGTAACGAGCAGTACTTC. Protein sequence: CAWSLNAGTGGNEQYF. The full variable domain, its missing parts supplied by reference TRBV30 and TRBJ2-7, is SQTIHQWPATLVQPVGSPLSLECTVEGTSNPNLYWYRQAAGRGLQLLFYSVGIGQISSEVPQNLSASRPQDRQFILSSKKLLLSDSGFYLCAWSLNAGTGGNEQYFGPGTRLTVT.

The chain joins TRBV19 to TRBJ1-6, with TRBD1 matching over 8 bases. CDR1 is LNHDA and CDR2 is SQIVND in the germline V gene (reference sequence). The ends lost 3 bases at V and 8 bases at J; junction bases unmatched: 9. This CDR3 is built from 16 residues. CDR3 sequence: CASSISTGTGYSPLHF. The CDR3 coding sequence is TGTGCCAGTAGTATCTCCACCGGGACAGGTTATTCACCCCTCCACTTT.

V gene TRBV7-2 combines with J gene TRBJ2-6, with unresolved D. The CDR3 runs to 14 residues. V dropped 3 bases and J dropped 2 bases, with 5 bases sitting between them. Looked up from germline, CDR1 is SGHTA and CDR2 is FQGNSA. The CDR3 reads CASSLGPGANVLTF. The CDR3, as DNA: TGTGCCAGCAGCTTGGGCCCTGGGGCCAACGTCCTGACTTTC. The entire variable domain, with the rest obtained from reference TRBV7-2 and TRBJ2-6, is as follows: GAGVSQSPSNKVTEKGKDVELRCDPISGHTALYWYRQSLGQGLEFLIYFQGNSAPDKSGLPSDRFSAERTGGSVSTLTIQRTQQEDSAVYLCASSLGPGANVLTFGAGSRLTVL.

The chain couples TRBV5-1 to TRBJ1-1; 10 bases agree with TRBD1. Germline V lookup: CDR1 SGHRS, CDR2 YFSETQ. Trimming cost V 4 bases and J 6 bases; bases outside gene matches: 9. This CDR3 has 15 residues. The CDR3 sequence: CASSPPGQGSAEAFF. DNA for the CDR3: TGCGCCAGCAGCCCGCCGGGACAGGGGTCGGCTGAAGCTTTCTTT.

This clone was found once. The chain recombines TRBV7-6 with TRBJ2-7; 11 bases align to TRBD2. The V gene end was trimmed by 2 bases and the J gene end by 5 bases; junction bases not matched to a gene: 5. Germline CDR1 is SGHVS and CDR2 is FNYEAQ. The CDR3 contains 15 residues. The CDR3 reads CASSLQTSGRHEQYF. The DNA of the CDR3 is TGTGCCAGCAGCTTACAAACTAGCGGGAGACACGAGCAGTACTTC.

The V gene is TRBV28, the J gene TRBJ1-4; D is undetermined. The CDR3 length is 15 residues. V lost 1 base and J lost 8, with 14 bases in between. CDR1 MDHEN and CDR2 SYDVKM come from the germline V gene. The CDR3, as DNA: TGTGCCAGCAGTTTATTCTCCGCCGGGAGGGAAAAACTGTTTTTT. Translation gives CASSLFSAGREKLFF. Complete variable domain (other parts from reference TRBV28 and TRBJ1-4): DVKVTQSSRYLVKRTGEKVFLECVQDMDHENMFWYRQDPGLGLRLIYFSYDVKMKEKGDIPEGYSVSREKKERFSLILESASTNQTSMYLCASSLFSAGREKLFFGSGTQLSVL.

The chain recombines TRBV5-6 with TRBJ2-7; weak D call: TRBD1 (6 bases). This CDR3 contains 15 residues. V lost 4 bases to trimming and J lost 2 bases, with 16 bases between them. Germline V lookup: CDR1 SGHDT, CDR2 YYEEEE. In nucleotides, the CDR3 is TGTGCCAGCAGCGCTTTGGGGGCGAACACCTACGAGCAGTACTTC. This encodes CASSALGANTYEQYF.